This T cell receptor (beta chain) comes out of a study of T cells in Graves' hyperthyroidism and ophthalmopathy. This clonotype was seen repeatedly, ten times or more. V lost 0 bases, J lost 5 bases, and 7 bases lay in between. CDR3 length: 14 residues. The germline V gene encodes CDR1 ENHRY and CDR2 SYGVKD. The investigators amplified TCR beta CDR3 regions from RNA transcripts. With the HTBI primer set, the TCR CDR3 went through a first round of RT-PCR. A single record per CDR3 protein comes from TCRdb applying MiXCR to the multiplex PCR reads. The sample contains about 46,000 distinct CDR3 sequences, about half of which appear only once.

The chain combines TRBV10-3 with TRBJ2-2; D call uncertain. The clonotype was recovered from a woman in her forties or fifties with Graves' hyperthyroidism. The sample comprised peripheral blood or thyroid tissue (not recorded which). The CDR3, as DNA: TGTGCCATCAGTGAGTCGACCGGGACCGGGGAGCTGTTTTTT. It encodes CAISESTGTGELFF.